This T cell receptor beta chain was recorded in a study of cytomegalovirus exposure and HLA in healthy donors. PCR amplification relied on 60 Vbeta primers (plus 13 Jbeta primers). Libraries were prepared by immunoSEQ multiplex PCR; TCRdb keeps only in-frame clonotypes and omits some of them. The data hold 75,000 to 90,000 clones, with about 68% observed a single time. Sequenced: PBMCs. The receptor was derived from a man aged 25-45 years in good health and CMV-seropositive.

The CDR3 region is CASSEELRQGGNEQFF. In nucleotides, the CDR3 is TGTGCCAGCAGTGAAGAACTCCGCCAGGGGGGCAATGAGCAGTTCTTC. The gene calls are TRBV6-1 and TRBJ2-1; TRBD1 might be the D (7 bases). In germline, CDR1 is MNHNS, CDR2 SASEGT. The CDR3 loop spans 16 amino acids. V dropped 1 base and J dropped 6 bases, with 16 bases sitting between them.